The 32 T cell receptor beta chains in this list originate from one sample, sequenced in a study of identical twins. TCRdb used MiXCR to reprocess the 5' RACE reads, holding one entry per CDR3 protein. The sample contains roughly 240,000 distinct CDR3 sequences, about 7% of which appear only once. These data were likewise used in another study, on yellow fever vaccine responses in identical twins.

Source material: memory (CD45RO+) T cells sorted from blood. The source of these receptors is a woman aged 18-30 years in good health.

The rearrangement links TRBV7-2 to TRBJ2-3; possibly TRBD1 or TRBD2 for D (5 bases each). The CDR3 has 14 amino acids. Trimming left V 5 bases short and J 2 bases short, with 11 bases between. CDR1 is SGHTA and CDR2 is FQGNSA in the germline V gene. DNA for the CDR3: TGTGCCAGCAGCCCGGGACCACACACAGATACGCAGTATTTT. Its translation is CASSPGPHTDTQYF. Full variable domain (rest looked up from reference TRBV7-2 and TRBJ2-3): GAGVSQSPSNKVTEKGKDVELRCDPISGHTALYWYRQSLGQGLEFLIYFQGNSAPDKSGLPSDRFSAERTGGSVSTLTIQRTQQEDSAVYLCASSPGPHTDTQYFGPGTRLTVL.

This clonotype was found a few times. The V call is TRBV3-1, the J call TRBJ2-1; 12 positions agree with TRBD2. Germline CDR1 reads LGHDT; CDR2 reads YNNKEL (reference sequence). The length of the CDR3 is 18 residues. With 0 bases clipped from V and 0 bases from J, the junction kept 3 bases outside the gene matches. The chain's CDR3 is CASSQETSGGNSYNEQFF. Here the CDR3 DNA reads TGTGCCAGCAGCCAAGAAACTAGCGGGGGGAACTCCTACAATGAGCAGTTCTTC.

This clonotype was detected ten times or more. CDR3 nucleotides: TGTGCCAGCACCGGACAGGGCCTCTCTGGGGCCAACGTCCTGACTTTC. The encoded protein is CASTGQGLSGANVLTF. This chain joins TRBV25-1 and TRBJ2-6; 8 bases align to TRBD1. The CDR3 is 16 amino acids. Trimming removed 7 bases from V and 0 bases from J; junction bases left unmatched: 5. Germline-derived CDR1 and CDR2 are MGHDK and SYGVNS.

The chain carries TRBV27 and TRBJ1-2, with D uncertain. V was pared by 3 bases and J by 6 bases, with 20 bases between. The germline gives CDR1 MNHEY, CDR2 SMNVEV (reference sequence). The CDR3 spans 16 residues. The chain's CDR3 is CASSFGLRASGDGYTF. DNA of the CDR3: TGTGCCAGCAGTTTCGGTTTAAGGGCTAGCGGTGATGGCTACACCTTC.

This clonotype was observed many times. This chain connects TRBV5-1 to TRBJ1-4, with 7 bases lining up with TRBD1. The CDR3 has 15 amino acids. Trimming cost V 0 bases and J 7 bases; bases outside gene matches: 6. Germline CDR1 is SGHRS and CDR2 is YFSETQ. Here the CDR3 reads CASSLGGGKGEKLFF. The CDR3 nucleotides read TGCGCCAGCAGCTTGGGAGGGGGCAAAGGTGAAAAACTGTTTTTT.

This clonotype was observed a few times. The chain joins TRBV5-6 to TRBJ1-2; D is unclear. This CDR3 contains 13 residues. Trimming removed 0 bases from V and 8 bases from J, with 11 bases in between. Germline assignment: CDR1 SGHDT and CDR2 YYEEEE. The DNA of the CDR3 is TGTGCCAGCAGCTTGGCACGTTTGGGAGGCTACACCTTC. It is translated as CASSLARLGGYTF.

In its sample, this clonotype was seen many times. The V and J genes are TRBV25-1 and TRBJ1-2, with TRBD1 matching 7 bases. The germline V gene has CDR1 MGHDK and CDR2 SYGVNS. The V gene end was trimmed by 7 bases and the J gene end by 0 bases; junction bases not matched to a gene: 5. The CDR3 extends over 14 amino acids. The CDR3 loop is CASTWTGSNYGYTF. CDR3 bases: TGTGCCAGCACCTGGACAGGATCTAACTATGGCTACACCTTC.

This clonotype was picked up a small number of times. This chain uses TRBV15 with TRBJ2-3, with 8 bases that match TRBD2. Germline values: CDR1 LNHNV, CDR2 YYDKDF (reference sequence). Trimming removed 4 bases from V and 2 bases from J; junction bases left unmatched: 5. This CDR3 has 15 residues. DNA of the CDR3: TGTGCCACCAGCAAAGACGGGAGGGCCACAGATACGCAGTATTTT. Translation gives CATSKDGRATDTQYF.

With regard to this clonotype: One end of the junction does not line up with germline, which may come from a read error. The genes are TRBV12-3 or TRBV12-4 and TRBJ2-5, with D possibly TRBD1 on 5 matching bases. The CDR3 spans 14 residues. The CDR3 DNA reads TGTGCCAGCAGTTTGGGGCAAATTAAAGAGACCCAGCACTTC. Its translation is CASSLGQIKETQHF.

This clonotype was found many times. The chain employs TRBV7-2 and TRBJ2-3; a weak D match, TRBD2 (6 bases). CDR1 is SGHTA and CDR2 is FQGNSA in the germline V gene. Trimming shortened V by 5 bases and J by 4 bases, and 10 bases separated the two germline ends. This CDR3 region has 13 residues. This chain's CDR3 is CASSPGRSDTQYF. Written as DNA, the CDR3 is TGTGCCAGCAGCCCAGGGAGGTCAGATACGCAGTATTTT.

This clonotype was seen ten or more times. The genes are TRBV20-1 and TRBJ1-2, with 7 bases lining up with TRBD1. With 6 bases clipped from V and 3 bases from J, the junction kept 13 bases outside the gene matches. This CDR3 comprises 15 residues. CDR1 and CDR2 (germline): DFQATT, SNEGSKA (reference sequence). CDR3 bases: TGCAGTGCCCTTTATCCGGGACAGCTGTACTATGGCTACACCTTC. Translation: CSALYPGQLYYGYTF.

The chain is built from TRBV3-1 and TRBJ2-5, with D unclear. This CDR3 has 13 residues. V lost 1 base and J 5 bases, leaving 8 bases between the germline ends. The germline gives CDR1 LGHDT, CDR2 YNNKEL (reference sequence). DNA for the CDR3: TGTGCCAGCAGCCAAGTCGTCTGGGAGACCCAGTACTTC. Translation: CASSQVVWETQYF.

A few counts support this clonotype. V usage is TRBV2 and J usage is TRBJ1-5; a possible D gene is TRBD1 (6 bases). The CDR3 covers 14 residues. Trimming cost V 7 bases and J 7 bases, with 17 bases left between them. From germline, CDR1 is SNHLY and CDR2 FYNNEI. The chain's CDR3 is CASKVTGARQPQHF. In DNA, the CDR3 is TGTGCCAGCAAGGTTACGGGGGCGCGACAGCCCCAGCATTTT.

This clonotype has a count of ten or more. The gene calls are TRBV6-1 and TRBJ2-3; 8 bases match TRBD2. Germline V gene lookup returns CDR1 MNHNS and CDR2 SASEGT. CDR3 length: 14 residues. The V and J ends lost 4 bases and 2 bases, in that order; junction bases with no gene match: 2. The CDR3 loop is CASSGLASTDTQYF. CDR3 in DNA: TGTGCCAGCAGTGGACTAGCGTCCACAGATACGCAGTATTTT.

The J gene is TRBJ2-4, the V gene TRBV19; TRBD1 might be the D (5 bases). V lost 9 bases and J lost 6, with 15 bases in between. CDR3 length: 13 residues. Germline lookup yields CDR1 LNHDA and CDR2 SQIVND (reference sequence). CDR3 DNA sequence: TGTGCCAGAGCTGGTCAGGGTCGAAACATTCAGTACTTC. The encoded protein is CARAGQGRNIQYF.

This clonotype occurred many times. The chain employs TRBV7-9 and TRBJ2-3; perhaps TRBD1 as D (6 bases). The CDR3 is 15 residues long. V lost 7 bases and J 0 bases, leaving 14 bases between the germline ends. CDR1 SEHNR and CDR2 FQNEAQ come from the germline V gene (reference sequence). The CDR3 nucleotides are TGTGCCAGCACCCTGGGACACGGAAGCACAGATACGCAGTATTTT. Protein: CASTLGHGSTDTQYF.

A word on this clonotype: This could be a read error, since a much larger clone is one nucleotide away. The chain links TRBV20-1 to TRBJ2-1; perhaps D is TRBD1 or TRBD2 (6 bases each). The CDR3 contains 16 residues. V gave up 0 bases and J gave up 8 bases, with 20 bases separating them. The V gene's germline CDR1 is DFQATT and CDR2 SNEGSKA (reference sequence). The chain's CDR3 is CSAREKTRGGYDEQFF. CDR3 coding DNA: TGCAGTGCTAGAGAAAAGACTAGAGGGGGGTATGATGAGCAGTTCTTC.

This clonotype was counted between two and nine times. This chain links TRBV5-1 with TRBJ2-3; tentatively, D is TRBD2 (7 bases). Per germline, CDR1 SGHRS and CDR2 YFSETQ. The CDR3 runs to 13 residues. V was cut by 6 bases and J by 4 bases, with 12 bases left in between. For the CDR3, the DNA is TGCGCCAGCATGGGGGGGGGCGCAGATACGCAGTATTTT. As protein: CASMGGGADTQYF.

At least ten counts were recorded for this clonotype. In nucleotides, the CDR3 is TGTGCCAGCAGCCGGACCCCTGGCGGCCGCACAGATACGCAGTATTTT. Translation gives CASSRTPGGRTDTQYF. The V and J genes are TRBV4-2 and TRBJ2-3, with D unresolved. Deletions cut 4 bases from V and 1 base from J, with 15 bases between. This CDR3 is built from 16 residues. Germline-derived CDR1 and CDR2 are LGHNA and YNFKEQ.

In this sample, this clonotype turned up a few times. The V gene is TRBV28, the J gene TRBJ2-7; the match to TRBD1 covers 7 bases. The CDR3 runs 15 residues. V shed 5 bases, J shed 0 bases, and the junction held 7 bases outside the gene matches. Germline CDR1 reads MDHEN; CDR2 reads SYDVKM. The CDR3 protein is CASSLTRTGSYEQYF. The CDR3 bases are TGTGCCAGCAGTCTCACCCGGACAGGCTCCTACGAGCAGTACTTC. Full variable domain (outside the CDR3, taken from reference TRBV28 and TRBJ2-7): DVKVTQSSRYLVKRTGEKVFLECVQDMDHENMFWYRQDPGLGLRLIYFSYDVKMKEKGDIPEGYSVSREKKERFSLILESASTNQTSMYLCASSLTRTGSYEQYFGPGTRLTVT.

Many counts were recorded for this clonotype. The chain has TRBV6-5 and TRBJ2-1; 13 nucleotides align to TRBD2. J gave up 7 bases and V 2 bases, and 5 bases lay outside the gene matches. The CDR3 length is 16 residues. The germline gives CDR1 MNHEY, CDR2 SVGAGI. This CDR3 is CASSYRGLAGINEQFF. CDR3 nucleotides: TGTGCCAGCAGTTACAGGGGACTAGCGGGGATTAATGAGCAGTTCTTC.

This clonotype has ten or more counts. This chain uses TRBV7-2 with TRBJ2-7, with TRBD1 as a possible D gene (6 bases). V was cut by 3 bases and J by 4 bases, with 10 bases left in between. Germline V CDR1 and CDR2: SGHTA, FQGNSA. CDR3 length equals 13 residues. The CDR3 nucleotides read TGTGCCAGCAGCTTCAACAGGGAATACGAGCAGTACTTC. It yields the protein CASSFNREYEQYF.

This clonotype has just a few counts. An end of the junction does not agree with germline; a read error may underlie this. The chain links TRBV14 to TRBJ2-7; TRBD2 might be the D (5 bases). Germline V gives CDR1 SGHDN, CDR2 FVKESK. The CDR3 sequence is 12 residues long. The CDR3 loop is CASSQGVGALDF. CDR3 nucleotide sequence: TGTGCCAGCAGCCAAGGCGTGGGAGCCTTGGACTTC.

The chain carries TRBV2 and TRBJ2-7, with D possibly matching TRBD1 (6 bases). In germline, CDR1 is SNHLY, CDR2 FYNNEI. This CDR3 contains 14 residues. V gave up 6 bases and J gave up 4 bases, with 16 bases separating them. The CDR3 DNA sequence: TGTGCCAGCAGCGCTTCCGGGACACCTTACGAGCAGTACTTC. Translating gives CASSASGTPYEQYF. The full variable domain, completed using reference TRBV2 and TRBJ2-7, is EPEVTQTPSHQVTQMGQEVILRCVPISNHLYFYWYRQILGQKVEFLVSFYNNEISEKSEIFDDQFSVERPDGSNFTLKIRSTKLEDSAMYFCASSASGTPYEQYFGPGTRLTVT.

The chain recombines TRBV20-1 with TRBJ1-4; 7 positions match TRBD1. After removal of 3 bases from V and 7 bases from J, the junction contained 8 bases not matched to a gene. This CDR3 has 14 residues. Germline CDR1 DFQATT, CDR2 SNEGSKA (reference sequence). The CDR3 loop reads CSARKWDRSEKLFF. In DNA, the CDR3 is TGCAGTGCTAGGAAGTGGGACAGAAGTGAAAAACTGTTTTTT.

The V gene is TRBV14, the J gene TRBJ2-7; the match to TRBD2 covers 9 bases. V was pared by 1 base and J by 0 bases, with 4 bases of the junction left unmatched. Per the germline V gene, CDR1 is SGHDN and CDR2 is FVKESK. The CDR3 runs 16 residues. DNA for the CDR3: TGTGCCAGCAGCCAAGCCGGACTAGCGAGCTCCTACGAGCAGTACTTC. Amino acids: CASSQAGLASSYEQYF.

This clonotype was found many times. The genes are TRBV29-1 and TRBJ2-3; no clear D gene. CDR3 length equals 14 residues. Trimming took 4 bases from V and 0 from J, leaving 11 bases between them. Germline V gene data show CDR1 as SQVTM and CDR2 as ANQGSEA. This chain's CDR3 is CSVVGSSSTDTQYF. The DNA of the CDR3 is TGCAGCGTTGTGGGAAGTAGCAGCACAGATACGCAGTATTTT.

This clonotype has only a few counts. Here the CDR3 reads CSPFGNQNNEQFF. The CDR3, as DNA: TGCAGTCCCTTCGGGAACCAGAACAATGAGCAGTTCTTC. This chain links TRBV20-1 with TRBJ2-1; maybe TRBD2 (5 bases). Trimming took 8 bases from V and 5 from J, leaving 16 bases between them. This CDR3 has 13 residues. Looked up from germline, CDR1 is DFQATT and CDR2 is SNEGSKA (reference sequence).

Ten or more counts support this clonotype. In DNA, the CDR3 is TGTGCCAGCCTCACTAGGACAGGGCAATCCTATCATGGCTACACCTTC. It specifies CASLTRTGQSYHGYTF. This sequence joins TRBV12-3 or TRBV12-4 and TRBJ1-2; 8 nucleotides align to TRBD1. CDR3 length: 16 amino acids. V gave up 8 bases and J gave up 6 bases; unmatched junction bases: 17.

This clonotype came up a few times. This chain connects TRBV3-1 to TRBJ1-2; D is ambiguous. The CDR3 has 14 amino acids. Trimming stripped 5 bases from V and 3 bases from J, with 13 bases between. Germline V gene lookup returns CDR1 LGHDT and CDR2 YNNKEL (reference sequence). The CDR3 bases are TGTGCCAGCAGCTCTCTAGTGACTGACTATGGCTACACCTTC. Translation gives CASSSLVTDYGYTF.

The V gene is TRBV2, the J gene TRBJ1-5, with no clear D. The CDR3 consists of 15 residues. From germline, CDR1 is SNHLY and CDR2 FYNNEI. Trimming left V 4 bases short and J 2 bases short, with 12 bases between. This CDR3 reads CASSVGVPGNQPQHF. In nucleotides, the CDR3 is TGTGCCAGCAGTGTTGGCGTTCCGGGCAATCAGCCCCAGCATTTT.

Only a few counts were recorded for this clonotype. The chain joins TRBV2 to TRBJ2-5, with 11 bases identical to TRBD1. The CDR3 is made up of 14 amino acids. The ends lost 6 bases at V and 7 bases at J; junction bases unmatched: 7. Germline V gene sequence: CDR1 SNHLY, CDR2 FYNNEI. CDR3 DNA sequence: TGTGCCAGCAGGAGGACAGGGGGCGTTCGGACCCAGTACTTC. This sequence encodes CASRRTGGVRTQYF.